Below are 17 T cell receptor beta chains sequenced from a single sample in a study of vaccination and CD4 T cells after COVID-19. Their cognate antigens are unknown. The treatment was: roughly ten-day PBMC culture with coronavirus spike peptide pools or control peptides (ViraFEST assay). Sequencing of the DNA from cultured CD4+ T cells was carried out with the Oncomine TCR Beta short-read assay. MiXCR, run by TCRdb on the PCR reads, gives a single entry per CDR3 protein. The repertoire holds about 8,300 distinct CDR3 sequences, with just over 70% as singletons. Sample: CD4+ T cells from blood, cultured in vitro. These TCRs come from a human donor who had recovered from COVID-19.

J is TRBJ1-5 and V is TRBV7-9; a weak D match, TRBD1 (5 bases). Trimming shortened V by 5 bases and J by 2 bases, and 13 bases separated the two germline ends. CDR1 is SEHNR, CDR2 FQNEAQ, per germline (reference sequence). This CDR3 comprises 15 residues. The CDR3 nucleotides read TGTGCCAGCAGCGCCTGGGGCGGGGGCAATCAGCCCCAGCATTTT. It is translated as CASSAWGGGNQPQHF.

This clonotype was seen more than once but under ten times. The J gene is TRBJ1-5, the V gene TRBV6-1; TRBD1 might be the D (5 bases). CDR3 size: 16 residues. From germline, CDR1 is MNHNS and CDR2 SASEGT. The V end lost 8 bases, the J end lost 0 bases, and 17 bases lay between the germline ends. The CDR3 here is CASQKGQTFSNQPQHF. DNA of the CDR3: TGTGCCAGCCAAAAGGGGCAGACCTTTAGCAATCAGCCCCAGCATTTT.

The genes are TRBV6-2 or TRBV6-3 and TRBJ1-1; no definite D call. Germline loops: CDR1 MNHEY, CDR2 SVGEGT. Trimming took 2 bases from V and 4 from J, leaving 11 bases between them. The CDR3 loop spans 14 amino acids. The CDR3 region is CASSYRASSTEAFF. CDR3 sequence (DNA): TGTGCCAGCAGTTACAGGGCCAGCAGCACTGAAGCTTTCTTT.

CDR3 amino acids: CSARRAGTLAYEQYF. The CDR3 DNA reads as TGCAGTGCTAGGCGAGCCGGGACGCTAGCCTACGAGCAGTACTTC. The J gene is TRBJ2-7, the V gene TRBV20-1; TRBD1 or TRBD2 may be the D gene (5 bases each). The CDR3 loop spans 15 amino acids. Germline CDR1 reads DFQATT; CDR2 reads SNEGSKA (reference sequence). V was clipped by 3 bases and J by 2 bases, with 17 bases between them.

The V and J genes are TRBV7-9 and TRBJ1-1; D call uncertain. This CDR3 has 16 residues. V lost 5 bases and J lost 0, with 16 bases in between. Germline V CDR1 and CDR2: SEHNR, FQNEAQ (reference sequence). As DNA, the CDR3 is TGTGCCAGCAGCGGCCGGGGTGGAGGGATGAACACTGAAGCTTTCTTT. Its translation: CASSGRGGGMNTEAFF. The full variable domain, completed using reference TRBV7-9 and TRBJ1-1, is DTGVSQNPRHKITKRGQNVTFRCDPISEHNRLYWYRQTLGQGPEFLTYFQNEAQLEKSRLLSDRFSAERPKGSFSTLEIQRTEQGDSAMYLCASSGRGGGMNTEAFFGQGTRLTVV.

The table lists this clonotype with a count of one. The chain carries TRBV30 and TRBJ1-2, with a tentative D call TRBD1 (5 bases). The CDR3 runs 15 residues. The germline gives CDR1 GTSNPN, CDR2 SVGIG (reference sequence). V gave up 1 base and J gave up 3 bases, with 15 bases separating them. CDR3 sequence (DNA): TGTGCCTGGAGTGGGGGGGAATGGGGGGACTATGGCTACACCTTC. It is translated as CAWSGGEWGDYGYTF. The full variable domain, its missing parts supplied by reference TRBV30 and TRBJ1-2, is SQTIHQWPATLVQPVGSPLSLECTVEGTSNPNLYWYRQAAGRGLQLLFYSVGIGQISSEVPQNLSASRPQDRQFILSSKKLLLSDSGFYLCAWSGGEWGDYGYTFGSGTRLTVV.

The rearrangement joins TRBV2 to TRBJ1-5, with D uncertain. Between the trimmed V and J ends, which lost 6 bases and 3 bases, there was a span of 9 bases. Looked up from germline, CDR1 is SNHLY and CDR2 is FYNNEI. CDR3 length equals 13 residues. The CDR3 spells CASSEDLNQPQHF. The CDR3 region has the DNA TGTGCCAGCAGCGAGGACCTCAATCAGCCCCAGCATTTT. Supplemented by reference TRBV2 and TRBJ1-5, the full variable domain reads EPEVTQTPSHQVTQMGQEVILRCVPISNHLYFYWYRQILGQKVEFLVSFYNNEISEKSEIFDDQFSVERPDGSNFTLKIRSTKLEDSAMYFCASSEDLNQPQHFGDGTRLSIL.

CDR3 amino acids: CSAPYSGGAVGELFF. The CDR3 coding sequence is TGCAGTGCTCCCTACAGCGGGGGGGCCGTCGGGGAGCTGTTTTTT. The V call is TRBV20-1, the J call TRBJ2-2; 10 bases agree with TRBD2. Germline V gene sequence: CDR1 DFQATT, CDR2 SNEGSKA (reference sequence). The CDR3 covers 15 residues. Unmatched junction bases numbered 10, after V lost 5 bases and J lost 7 bases.

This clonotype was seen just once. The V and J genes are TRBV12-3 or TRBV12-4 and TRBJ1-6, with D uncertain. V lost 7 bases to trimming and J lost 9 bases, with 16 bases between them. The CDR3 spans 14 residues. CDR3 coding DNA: TGTGCCAGCACCTCCCGGACGATGGGTTCACCCCTCCACTTT. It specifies CASTSRTMGSPLHF.

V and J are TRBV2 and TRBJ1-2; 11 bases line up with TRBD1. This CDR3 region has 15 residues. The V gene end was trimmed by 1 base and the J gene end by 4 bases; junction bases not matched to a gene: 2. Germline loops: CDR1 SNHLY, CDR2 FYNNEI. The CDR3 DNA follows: TGTGCCAGCAGTGAAGGGACAGGGGGCGCCTATGGCTACACCTTC. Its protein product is CASSEGTGGAYGYTF.

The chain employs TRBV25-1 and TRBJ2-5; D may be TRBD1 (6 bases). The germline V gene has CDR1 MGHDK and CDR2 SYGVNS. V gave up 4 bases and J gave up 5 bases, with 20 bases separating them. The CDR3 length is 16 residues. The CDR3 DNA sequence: TGTGCCAGCAGTGTCAACCCAGGGACATTTCCGGAGACCCAGTACTTC. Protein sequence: CASSVNPGTFPETQYF.

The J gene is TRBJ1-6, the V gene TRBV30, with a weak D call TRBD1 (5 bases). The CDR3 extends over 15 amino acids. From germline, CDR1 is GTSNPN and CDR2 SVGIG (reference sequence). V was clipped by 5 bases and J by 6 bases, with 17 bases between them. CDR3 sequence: CAWDLRVPRNSPLHF. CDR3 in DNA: TGTGCCTGGGACCTCAGGGTTCCGCGTAATTCACCCCTCCACTTT.

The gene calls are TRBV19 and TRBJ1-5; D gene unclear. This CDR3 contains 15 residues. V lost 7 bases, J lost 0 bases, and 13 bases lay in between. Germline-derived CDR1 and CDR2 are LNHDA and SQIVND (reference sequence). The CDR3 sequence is CASMPTSDSNQPQHF. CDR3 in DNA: TGTGCCAGTATGCCCACATCGGATAGCAATCAGCCCCAGCATTTT. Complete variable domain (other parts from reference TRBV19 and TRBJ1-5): DGGITQSPKYLFRKEGQNVTLSCEQNLNHDAMYWYRQDPGQGLRLIYYSQIVNDFQKGDIAEGYSVSREKKESFPLTVTSAQKNPTAFYLCASMPTSDSNQPQHFGDGTRLSIL.

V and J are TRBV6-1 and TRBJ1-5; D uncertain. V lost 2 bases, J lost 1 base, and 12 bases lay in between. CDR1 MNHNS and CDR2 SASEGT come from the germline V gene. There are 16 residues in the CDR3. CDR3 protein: CASSEWAGVSNQPQHF. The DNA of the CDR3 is TGTGCCAGCAGTGAATGGGCCGGGGTCAGCAATCAGCCCCAGCATTTT.

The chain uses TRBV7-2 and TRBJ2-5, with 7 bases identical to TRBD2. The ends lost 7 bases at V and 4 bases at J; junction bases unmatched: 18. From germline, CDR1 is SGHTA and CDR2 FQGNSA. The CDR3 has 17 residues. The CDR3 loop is CASTLGSGGIGSETQYF. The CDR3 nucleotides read TGTGCCAGCACCCTAGGCTCCGGGGGGATCGGATCAGAGACCCAGTACTTC.

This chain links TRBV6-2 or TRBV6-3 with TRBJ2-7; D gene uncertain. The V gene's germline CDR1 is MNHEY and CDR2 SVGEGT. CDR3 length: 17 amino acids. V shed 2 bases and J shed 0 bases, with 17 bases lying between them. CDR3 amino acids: CASSYPRLGRDSYEQYF. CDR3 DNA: TGTGCCAGCAGTTACCCCCGCCTGGGAAGGGACTCCTACGAGCAGTACTTC.

The CDR3: CASSSGGTGFWEQYF. CDR3 sequence (DNA): TGTGCCAGCAGTTCTGGGGGGACGGGTTTTTGGGAGCAGTACTTC. The chain uses TRBV28 and TRBJ2-7, with D possibly being TRBD2 (6 bases). This CDR3 spans 15 amino acids. The germline V gene has CDR1 MDHEN and CDR2 SYDVKM. V dropped 4 bases and J dropped 7 bases, with 20 bases sitting between them.